The clone carrying this T cell receptor beta chain has a single count. Trimming took off 3 bases at V and 7 bases at J, with 10 bases between the two ends. Germline values: CDR1 SGHRS, CDR2 YFSETQ. This CDR3 contains 13 residues. The data were taken from a study of blood T cell repertoires in COVID-19. Whole-study context: COVID-19 samples from acute and convalescent phases originated in the United States, Italy and Spain. PBMCs, B-cell-depleted T cells, or T cells provided the cDNA or gDNA that made up the material.

In the authors' workflow: Scientists estimated how many nucleated cells there were by amplifying reference gene primers. Here immunoSEQ multiplex PCR was the method, and the copy in TCRdb shows in-frame clones only, minus some. That table gives V, J and clone size, and the DNA gave D and trimming. The sample has some 160,000 clones; around three quarters are singletons. Source material: peripheral blood. The source is a man aged 70 or older with active or convalescent COVID-19. This sequence joins TRBV5-1 and TRBJ1-4; D gene ambiguous. CDR3: CASSWAMGEKLFF. The CDR3 DNA follows: TGCGCCAGCAGCTGGGCCATGGGTGAAAAACTGTTTTTT.